Presented here are 28 T cell receptor beta chains from one specimen sequenced in a study of T cells after yellow fever vaccination. TCRdb re-called the 5' RACE reads with MiXCR, one entry per CDR3 protein. The table has about 160,000 distinct CDR3 sequences, 7% to 10% seen once. Specimen: CD8+ T cells sorted from PBMCs, collected 45 days after the yellow fever booster vaccination. The receptor source for this set is a man younger than 30 who received the YFV17D yellow fever vaccine.

This clonotype was seen only a few times. CDR3 nucleotides: TGTGCCACCTCACTGGGACTATCTCCCCATGGCTACACCTTC. Amino acid sequence: CATSLGLSPHGYTF. V gene TRBV19 combines with J gene TRBJ1-2; TRBD1 is a possible D gene (5 bases). CDR1 LNHDA and CDR2 SQIVND come from the germline V gene (reference sequence). The ends were cut back, 10 bases at V and 6 bases at J, with 21 bases in the middle. The CDR3 has 14 residues. Looking up the rest from reference TRBV19 and TRBJ1-2 gives the full variable domain: DGGITQSPKYLFRKEGQNVTLSCEQNLNHDAMYWYRQDPGQGLRLIYYSQIVNDFQKGDIAEGYSVSREKKESFPLTVTSAQKNPTAFYLCATSLGLSPHGYTFGSGTRLTVV.

This clonotype has a handful of counts. V and J are TRBV6-5 and TRBJ1-6; D not resolved. The V gene lost 0 bases and the J gene lost 7 bases, with 19 bases spanning the gap. Looked up from germline, CDR1 is MNHEY and CDR2 is SVGAGI. This CDR3 has 18 amino acids. The CDR3 DNA is TGTGCCAGCAGTTACTCGTTTATAGGCGCCAGTTTGAATTCACCCCTCCACTTT. Its translation is CASSYSFIGASLNSPLHF.

The chain joins TRBV5-6 to TRBJ1-1; possibly TRBD1 for D (5 bases). V was pared by 4 bases and J by 5 bases, with 12 bases between. Germline V gives CDR1 SGHDT, CDR2 YYEEEE. This CDR3 region has 13 residues. CDR3 bases: TGTGCCAGCAGCCCAGGGAGTGTGACTGAAGCTTTCTTT. It codes for CASSPGSVTEAFF.

The chain has TRBV12-5 and TRBJ1-2, with 9 positions matching TRBD1. The germline CDR1 and CDR2 sequences are LGHNT and FRNRAP. Trimming at V came to 8 bases and at J to 2 bases, leaving 15 bases not matched to a gene. The CDR3 is 17 amino acids. The CDR3 protein is CASKSGTGRFRNYGYTF. The CDR3 bases are TGTGCTAGTAAATCAGGGACAGGGCGATTCCGGAACTATGGCTACACCTTC.

This rearrangement joins TRBV6-5 to TRBJ1-2; D is unclear. Germline loops: CDR1 MNHEY, CDR2 SVGAGI. V was shortened by 5 bases and J by 3 bases, with 10 bases between the two germline ends. The CDR3 runs to 13 residues. In DNA form, the CDR3 reads TGTGCCAGCAGTCACGCGGGAGACTATGGCTACACCTTC. This encodes CASSHAGDYGYTF.

This clonotype was seen only a few times. This chain joins TRBV6-5 and TRBJ2-2; D is perhaps TRBD1 (6 bases). Per the germline V gene, CDR1 is MNHEY and CDR2 is SVGAGI. The CDR3 has 14 residues. With 5 bases removed from V and 0 bases from J, the gap between germline ends came to 7 bases. This chain's CDR3 is CASSGQPNTGELFF. The CDR3 bases are TGTGCCAGCAGTGGACAGCCGAACACCGGGGAGCTGTTTTTT.

This clonotype was found many times. This chain connects TRBV7-2 to TRBJ2-2, with unresolved D. V gave up 4 bases and J gave up 6 bases, with 15 bases separating them. The CDR3 consists of 15 residues. CDR1 is SGHTA and CDR2 is FQGNSA in the germline V gene. In nucleotides, the CDR3 is TGTGCCAGCAGCTCTCTCCCAGGAACCGCCGGGGAGCTGTTTTTT. Protein: CASSSLPGTAGELFF.

The table lists this clonotype with a few counts. The V and J genes are TRBV6-1 and TRBJ2-1; the match to TRBD2 covers 9 bases. CDR1 is MNHNS, CDR2 SASEGT, per germline. CDR3 length: 15 residues. The trim removed 7 bases at V and 0 bases at J, leaving 4 bases unmatched. The CDR3 sequence: CASTEGLASYNEQFF. CDR3 sequence (DNA): TGTGCCAGCACCGAGGGACTAGCCTCCTACAATGAGCAGTTCTTC.

The chain recombines TRBV29-1 with TRBJ2-1; D remains ambiguous. Trimming took 4 bases from V and 0 from J, leaving 7 bases between them. CDR3 size: 13 residues. Germline CDR1 reads SQVTM; CDR2 reads ANQGSEA. CDR3 sequence: CSVVVSSYNEQFF. CDR3 DNA sequence: TGCAGCGTTGTAGTGAGCTCCTACAATGAGCAGTTCTTC.

The gene calls are TRBV11-2 and TRBJ2-2; 7 bases agree with TRBD1. CDR1 and CDR2 from the germline V gene are SGHAT and FQNNGV. This CDR3 region has 16 residues. With V trimmed by 5 bases and J by 5 bases, 11 bases remained unmatched. CDR3 sequence (DNA): TGTGCCAGCAGCCCCCGGACAGGTCTGCGAACCGGGGAGCTGTTTTTT. The encoded protein is CASSPRTGLRTGELFF.

The chain uses TRBV27 and TRBJ2-1; D is unresolved. The V and J ends lost 4 bases and 0 bases respectively, with 13 bases between them. This CDR3 spans 16 amino acids. Germline values: CDR1 MNHEY, CDR2 SMNVEV (reference sequence). CDR3 residues: CASSSRISSSYNEQFF. DNA of the CDR3: TGTGCCAGCAGTTCACGAATAAGTAGCTCCTACAATGAGCAGTTCTTC.

The V call is TRBV12-3 or TRBV12-4, the J call TRBJ2-3; 11 positions agree with TRBD2. CDR3 length: 19 amino acids. Trimming took 0 bases from V and 4 from J; bases not matched to a gene: 12. CDR3: CASSLALGASGGQADTQYF. CDR3 bases: TGTGCCAGCAGTTTAGCGCTCGGCGCTAGCGGGGGGCAAGCAGATACGCAGTATTTT.

The V call is TRBV27, the J call TRBJ1-1; D call uncertain. CDR3 length: 13 residues. The V end was cut by 6 bases, the J end by 4 bases, with 12 bases between. Germline CDR1 MNHEY, CDR2 SMNVEV (reference sequence). The CDR3 sequence is CASRPGLGTEAFF. The CDR3 nucleotides read TGTGCCAGCAGACCGGGGTTGGGCACTGAAGCTTTCTTT.

In this sample, this clonotype turned up a few times. This chain uses TRBV7-8 with TRBJ2-7; TRBD2 aligns across 8 bases. Germline V gene data show CDR1 as SGHVS and CDR2 as FQNEAQ. The CDR3 contains 16 residues. V lost 2 bases, J lost 5 bases, and 11 bases stayed unmatched. CDR3: CASSLPSAAGGNEQYF. The CDR3 region has the DNA TGTGCCAGCAGCTTACCATCAGCCGCGGGGGGCAACGAGCAGTACTTC.

The chain recombines TRBV27 with TRBJ2-3; 7 nucleotides agree with TRBD2. There are 15 residues in the CDR3. Germline values: CDR1 MNHEY, CDR2 SMNVEV (reference sequence). Trimming cost V 3 bases and J 5 bases; bases outside gene matches: 8. CDR3 in amino acids: CASSFLGGVGDTQYF. CDR3 DNA sequence: TGTGCCAGCAGTTTCCTTGGGGGGGTTGGAGATACGCAGTATTTT.

The chain has TRBV4-3 and TRBJ1-3; D gene uncertain. V lost 4 bases and J lost 1, with 17 bases in between. Germline V CDR1 and CDR2: LGHNA, YSLEER. This CDR3 region has 17 residues. The CDR3 sequence is CASSLSALPSSGNTIYF. The CDR3 region has the DNA TGCGCCAGCAGCCTTTCAGCCCTCCCATCATCTGGAAACACCATATATTTT.

This clonotype has ten or more counts. This chain links TRBV5-1 with TRBJ2-3; D gene uncertain. Germline CDR1 SGHRS, CDR2 YFSETQ. With 1 base removed from V and 5 bases from J, the gap between germline ends came to 8 bases. The CDR3 sequence is 13 residues long. CDR3 loop: CASSLIGGDTQYF. DNA of the CDR3: TGCGCCAGCAGCTTGATCGGCGGAGATACGCAGTATTTT.

This clonotype has ten or more counts. The chain employs TRBV12-3 or TRBV12-4 and TRBJ2-7; no clear D. The V end lost 3 bases, the J end lost 5 bases, and 8 bases lay between the germline ends. There are 12 residues in the CDR3. This chain's CDR3 is CASSFSGNEQYF. Here the CDR3 DNA reads TGTGCCAGCAGTTTTTCGGGCAACGAGCAGTACTTC.

The chain couples TRBV20-1 to TRBJ1-2, with 9 bases that match TRBD1. Per the germline V gene, CDR1 is DFQATT and CDR2 is SNEGSKA (reference sequence). J lost 5 bases, V lost 4 bases, and 8 bases had no gene match. The CDR3 is made up of 14 amino acids. CDR3 sequence (DNA): TGCAGTGCTACACAGGGGGCGATCGGGTATGGCTACACCTTC. Its translation is CSATQGAIGYGYTF.

In its sample, this clonotype was seen a few times. The chain recombines TRBV20-1 with TRBJ2-5, with 12 bases fitting TRBD2. CDR1 DFQATT and CDR2 SNEGSKA come from the germline V gene (reference sequence). The V gene end was trimmed by 6 bases and the J gene end by 2 bases; junction bases not matched to a gene: 13. This CDR3 contains 17 residues. CDR3: CSASVSGTSGFQETQYF. The DNA for the CDR3 is TGCAGTGCCTCGGTCTCCGGGACTAGCGGGTTTCAAGAGACCCAGTACTTC.

The chain has TRBV9 and TRBJ1-3; no reliable D call. The CDR3 is 15 amino acids. Between the trimmed V and J ends, which lost 0 bases and 2 bases, there was a span of 9 bases. Per germline, CDR1 SGDLS and CDR2 YYNGEE. The CDR3 region has the DNA TGTGCCAGCAGCGTAGAGGTCGGGGCTGGAAACACCATATATTTT. It codes for CASSVEVGAGNTIYF.

A few counts support this clonotype. The chain links TRBV11-1 to TRBJ2-3, with 7 bases identical to TRBD1. The CDR3 is made up of 16 amino acids. CDR1 is SGHAT and CDR2 is FQDESV in the germline V gene (reference sequence). Losses at the gene ends were 3 bases for V and 1 base for J; bases not matched to a gene: 7. The CDR3 coding sequence is TGTGCCAGCAGCTTCCTGAGACAGGGCGGCACAGATACGCAGTATTTT. Translation gives CASSFLRQGGTDTQYF.

The rearrangement joins TRBV20-1 to TRBJ1-2; weak D call: TRBD1 (5 bases). The CDR3 spans 13 residues. V lost 0 bases and J 4 bases, leaving 9 bases between the germline ends. Germline CDR1 is DFQATT and CDR2 is SNEGSKA (reference sequence). The CDR3 sequence: CSARDRGAYGYTF. The CDR3 nucleotides are TGCAGTGCTAGAGATCGTGGGGCCTATGGCTACACCTTC.

This clonotype was observed a handful of times. The chain joins TRBV3-1 to TRBJ2-2, with 15 bases aligning to TRBD2. Germline V gene sequence: CDR1 LGHDT, CDR2 YNNKEL (reference sequence). This CDR3 is 19 amino acids long. V shed 4 bases and J 0 bases; nucleotides not matched to a gene: 6. In nucleotides, the CDR3 is TGTGCCAGCAGCCCGGGACTAGCGGGGGGCCGAGCGAACACCGGGGAGCTGTTTTTT. It codes for CASSPGLAGGRANTGELFF. The variable domain in full, with the rest retrieved from reference TRBV3-1 and TRBJ2-2, is DTAVSQTPKYLVTQMGNDKSIKCEQNLGHDTMYWYKQDSKKFLKIMFSYNNKELIINETVPNRFSPKSPDKAHLNLHINSLELGDSAVYFCASSPGLAGGRANTGELFFGEGSRLTVL.

The genes are TRBV9 and TRBJ1-6; tentatively, D is TRBD1 (6 bases). This CDR3 has 17 amino acids. Between the trimmed V and J ends, which lost 4 bases and 0 bases, there was a span of 14 bases. The V gene's germline CDR1 is SGDLS and CDR2 YYNGEE. CDR3 region: CASSCPKDSSYNSPLHF. CDR3 coding DNA: TGTGCCAGCAGCTGCCCTAAGGACAGCTCCTATAATTCACCCCTCCACTTT.

This chain connects TRBV7-9 to TRBJ1-3; possibly TRBD1 for D (5 bases). Trimming left V 3 bases short and J 4 bases short, with 13 bases between. The germline V gene has CDR1 SEHNR and CDR2 FQNEAQ (reference sequence). The length of the CDR3 is 15 residues. CDR3 coding DNA: TGTGCCAGCAGCTTTCCGAGGGGACGGGGAAACACCATATATTTT. Amino acid sequence: CASSFPRGRGNTIYF.

This rearrangement joins TRBV3-1 to TRBJ2-3; D remains ambiguous. The CDR3 is made up of 16 amino acids. Looked up from germline, CDR1 is LGHDT and CDR2 is YNNKEL (reference sequence). The V and J ends lost 4 bases and 0 bases respectively, with 14 bases between them. The CDR3 sequence is CASSPPLATSTDTQYF. The CDR3 DNA reads TGTGCCAGCAGCCCCCCGCTCGCCACTAGCACAGATACGCAGTATTTT.

The chain employs TRBV19 and TRBJ1-5; D gene uncertain. This CDR3 region has 13 residues. Per the germline V gene, CDR1 is LNHDA and CDR2 is SQIVND (reference sequence). The V end lost 0 bases, the J end lost 10 bases, and 10 bases lay between the germline ends. Written as DNA, the CDR3 is TGTGCCAGTAGTATAGAATGGAACCGTCCCCAGCATTTT. Its protein is CASSIEWNRPQHF.